This T cell receptor (beta chain) was sequenced during a study of Graves' ophthalmopathy and Graves' hyperthyroidism. Amplified material comprised TCR beta CDR3 regions derived from RNA transcripts. Following a first-round RT-PCR that used HTBI primers, a second-round multiplex PCR was carried out. TCRdb re-called the multiplex PCR reads with MiXCR, one entry per CDR3 protein. The repertoire has some 750,000 distinct CDR3 sequences, roughly 41% of them found once; the top ten carry roughly 46%. Sampling around 9.8 ml of fresh peripheral blood provided the PBMCs. This clonotype was picked up many times. CDR1 is SGHVS, CDR2 FQNEAQ, per germline. V shed 4 bases, J shed 3 bases, and the junction held 4 bases outside the gene matches. The CDR3 is made up of 14 amino acids.

The source material was peripheral blood. This chain links TRBV7-8 with TRBJ1-2; TRBD1 agrees at 8 bases. The origin of this receptor is an adult man with Graves' ophthalmopathy. In DNA form, the CDR3 reads TGTGCCAGCAGCTCATCACAGGGGGACTATGGCTACACCTTC. Protein sequence: CASSSSQGDYGYTF.